Listed below are T cell receptor beta chains from one sample, sequenced in a study of OX40 agonist ivuxolimab in advanced cancers. Assay: immunoSEQ multiplex PCR; the TCRdb copy retains only in-frame clones and omits some. The data hold about 39,000 clones, with 81% observed a single time. The material was CD4+ or CD8+ T cells sorted from blood, obtained in a trial of the OX40 agonist ivuxolimab. The receptors originated from an adult with an advanced solid tumor such as melanoma, head and neck, liver or kidney cancer. CDR3s include the opening cysteine and the closing phenylalanine or tryptophan. A D gene is named only where the DNA matches it firmly. Clone size is not always given. Where it is, it says once, few, many or a class for expanded clones.

TRBD2 NA TRBJ2-1 TRBV7-2 TGTGCCAGCAGCTCATGGGGACTAGCGGGAGGCACTCCCTACAATGAGCAGTTCTTC CASSSWGLAGGTPYNEQFF
NA medium-sized TRBJ2-2 TRBV5-4 TGTGCCAGCAGCACGGGACACACCGGGGAGCTGTTTTTT CASSTGHTGELFF
NA NA TRBJ2-5 TRBV5-1 TGCGCCAGCACCCCGGGAAGCCAAGAGACCCAGTACTTC CASTPGSQETQYF
NA few TRBJ2-5 TRBV5-1 TGCGCCAGCACCTCCCTGGGGGAGGAGACCCAGTACTTC CASTSLGEETQYF
TRBD1 once TRBJ1-6 TRBV18 TGTGCCAGCTCACCCTCCCTTAACCGGGACAGGGATTCACCCCTCCACTTT CASSPSLNRDRDSPLHF
NA NA TRBJ1-1 TRBV5-4 TGTGCCAGCAGCTTGGAGAAGGTGAACACTGAAGCTTTCTTT CASSLEKVNTEAFF
NA NA TRBJ1-1 TRBV19 TGTGCCAGTAGTAGGCTGGTCCCTTCCACTGAAGCTTTCTTT CASSRLVPSTEAFF
NA NA TRBJ2-7 TRBV4-2 TGTGCCAGCAGCCAAGGAAGAAGGCTGGGGGCGGGCTACGAGCAGTACTTC CASSQGRRLGAGYEQYF
NA NA TRBJ1-5 TRBV19 TGTGCCAGTAGTATTTGGGGCGGACAGCCCCAGCATTTT CASSIWGGQPQHF
NA once TRBJ1-1 TRBV11-3 TGTGCCAGCAGCTCGGGAGGACACAGGCCTGAAGCTTTCTTT CASSSGGHRPEAFF
TRBD1 NA TRBJ1-2 TRBV15 TGTGCCACCAGCAGAGATCGCGGACAGGGAGGGAACTATGGCTACACCTTC CATSRDRGQGGNYGYTF
NA NA TRBJ2-1 TRBV5-1 TGCGCCAGCTGTCGATGGGAGGGGGACCAAGGCGGACCCTCCTTTGAGCAGTTCTTC CASCRWEGDQGGPSFEQFF
NA NA TRBJ1-1 TRBV5-8 TGTGCCAGCATCCGAGGGGTTACGTACACTGAAGCTTTCTTT CASIRGVTYTEAFF